The 20 T cell receptor beta chains below come from one sample, sequenced in a study of CD8 T cells in Susac syndrome. Roughly 0.45 to 1 ug RNA was reverse transcribed with random hexamers. TCRdb independently ran MiXCR on the immunoSEQ multiplex PCR reads; one entry per CDR3 protein. This sample carries more than 200,000 distinct CDR3 sequences, more than 85% of them seen once, and the ten largest clones take approximately 0.13%. Sequencing input: CD8+ T cells from PBMCs. The source of these receptors is a human donor with multiple sclerosis.

The chain employs TRBV6-5 and TRBJ2-1, with D uncertain. The length of the CDR3 is 14 residues. Germline V gene data show CDR1 as MNHEY and CDR2 as SVGAGI. Between the trimmed V and J ends, which lost 6 bases and 4 bases, there was a span of 13 bases. The CDR3 spells CASSPGIGYNEQFF. In DNA, the CDR3 is TGTGCCAGCAGCCCAGGAATAGGATACAATGAGCAGTTCTTC.

The chain links TRBV20-1 to TRBJ2-1, with 8 positions matching TRBD2. With V trimmed by 1 base and J by 10 bases, 15 bases remained unmatched. The CDR3 is 16 residues long. The germline V gene encodes CDR1 DFQATT and CDR2 SNEGSKA (reference sequence). As DNA, the CDR3 is TGCAGTGCTAGAGGTGGGGGTAGCGGGGACACATTCGAGCAGTTCTTC. Encoded protein: CSARGGGSGDTFEQFF.

This chain connects TRBV24-1 to TRBJ2-3; D remains unclear. This CDR3 contains 14 residues. Deletions cut 7 bases from V and 0 bases from J, with 10 bases between. Germline CDR1 is KGHDR and CDR2 is SFDVKD. DNA of the CDR3: TGTGCCACCAGCCTAGGCCGGAGCACAGATACGCAGTATTTT. Its translation: CATSLGRSTDTQYF.

The chain is built from TRBV12-3 or TRBV12-4 and TRBJ1-1; D gene uncertain. The V end lost 5 bases, the J end lost 7 bases, and 14 bases lay between the germline ends. The CDR3 covers 13 residues. The chain's CDR3 is CASSPPSLGEAFF. The CDR3 coding sequence is TGTGCCAGCAGTCCACCAAGTTTGGGTGAAGCTTTCTTT.

The J gene is TRBJ1-1, the V gene TRBV11-2; D not resolved. Germline-derived CDR1 and CDR2 are SGHAT and FQNNGV. The CDR3 is 11 residues long. The ends were cut back, 2 bases at V and 11 bases at J, with 9 bases in the middle. The DNA of the CDR3 is TGTGCCAGCAGCTTAAACCCGGGGGCTTTCTTT. This encodes CASSLNPGAFF.

V is TRBV5-1 and J is TRBJ2-1; possible D gene TRBD2, 6 bases. The CDR3 contains 18 residues. V lost 2 bases and J lost 0, with 18 bases in between. The V gene's germline CDR1 is SGHRS and CDR2 YFSETQ. The CDR3 spells CASSLRSGLLSSYNEQFF. CDR3 bases: TGCGCCAGCAGCTTACGATCGGGACTCTTGAGCTCCTACAATGAGCAGTTCTTC.

This chain links TRBV19 with TRBJ2-6; TRBD1 agrees at 11 bases. The CDR3 extends over 16 amino acids. Per germline, CDR1 LNHDA and CDR2 SQIVND (reference sequence). V lost 6 bases to trimming and J lost 0 bases; unmatched junction nucleotides: 1. CDR3 amino acids: CASSGTGGSGANVLTF. CDR3 bases: TGTGCCAGTAGCGGGACAGGGGGCTCTGGGGCCAACGTCCTGACTTTC.

The chain has TRBV9 and TRBJ2-1; D unresolved. Trimming removed 0 bases at V and 8 bases at J, with 12 bases between. This CDR3 is built from 14 residues. From germline, CDR1 is SGDLS and CDR2 YYNGEE. In DNA form, the CDR3 reads TGTGCCAGCAGCGTAGGAAAGTCGAACGATGAGCAGTTCTTC. It encodes CASSVGKSNDEQFF.

The chain recombines TRBV19 with TRBJ1-5; unclear D gene. Germline-derived CDR1 and CDR2 are LNHDA and SQIVND (reference sequence). The CDR3 is made up of 12 amino acids. CDR3 nucleotide sequence: TGTGCTGCCCGGACGGGGAATCAGCCCCAGCATTTT. Translated, it gives CAARTGNQPQHF.

V gene TRBV27 combines with J gene TRBJ2-1; the D is unclear. V gave up 3 bases and J gave up 7 bases, with 10 bases separating them. Germline assignment: CDR1 MNHEY and CDR2 SMNVEV (reference sequence). The CDR3 totals 13 residues. The CDR3 DNA reads TGTGCCAGCAGTTTTGATCGGCTTAATGAGCAGTTCTTC. The encoded protein is CASSFDRLNEQFF.

This clonotype appeared a single time. The rearrangement links TRBV28 to TRBJ1-1; 7 bases map to TRBD1. The CDR3 covers 13 residues. Per germline, CDR1 MDHEN and CDR2 SYDVKM. With V trimmed by 3 bases and J by 11 bases, 9 bases remained unmatched. CDR3 sequence reads: CASSFLTGLDAFF. Written as DNA, the CDR3 is TGTGCCAGCAGTTTCCTGACAGGGCTGGATGCTTTCTTT.

This clonotype showed up just once. The V and J genes are TRBV4-1 and TRBJ2-5; tentatively, D is TRBD2 (5 bases). Germline V gives CDR1 MGHRA, CDR2 YSYEKL. The CDR3 length is 14 residues. Trimming cost V 3 bases and J 3 bases, with 11 bases left between them. For the CDR3, the DNA is TGCGCCAGCAGCCATAAACCCGGGGAAGAGACCCAGTACTTC. This encodes CASSHKPGEETQYF.

This clonotype was counted a single time. The chain recombines TRBV30 with TRBJ2-7; either TRBD1 or TRBD2 may supply D (5 bases each). Trimming took off 1 base at V and 0 bases at J, with 16 bases between the two ends. CDR3 length: 16 amino acids. CDR1 and CDR2 (germline): GTSNPN, SVGIG (reference sequence). The chain's CDR3 is CAWSGEWGPRSYEQYF. CDR3 DNA sequence: TGTGCCTGGAGTGGAGAGTGGGGACCCCGCTCCTACGAGCAGTACTTC.

This chain uses TRBV19 with TRBJ1-2; maybe TRBD1 (6 bases). V gave up 5 bases and J gave up 6 bases, with 13 bases separating them. Germline V lookup: CDR1 LNHDA, CDR2 SQIVND (reference sequence). This CDR3 contains 13 residues. CDR3 region: CASSLRTVNGYTF. The CDR3 region has the DNA TGTGCCAGTAGTCTGCGGACAGTAAATGGCTACACCTTC.

V gene TRBV21-1 combines with J gene TRBJ1-5; the table's D call, TRBD1, has no DNA check behind it. TRBV21-1 corresponds to a pseudogene. This CDR3 has 15 amino acids. The CDR3 DNA reads TGTGCCAGCAGTAGGGGGGACGGTAGCAATCAGCCCCAGCATTTT. It encodes CASSRGDGSNQPQHF.

The chain is built from TRBV12-3 or TRBV12-4 and TRBJ2-2, with a weak D call TRBD2 (5 bases). This CDR3 is built from 14 residues. Deletions cut 7 bases from V and 0 bases from J, with 9 bases between. Here the CDR3 reads CASKEVANTGELFF. The CDR3 DNA sequence: TGTGCCAGCAAGGAGGTCGCGAACACCGGGGAGCTGTTTTTT.

This chain joins TRBV2 and TRBJ2-3; D is uncertain. From germline, CDR1 is SNHLY and CDR2 FYNNEI. The CDR3 has 10 amino acids. V was shortened by 4 bases and J by 8 bases, with 4 bases between the two germline ends. CDR3 region: CASSVATQYF. The CDR3, as DNA: TGTGCCAGCAGTGTGGCTACGCAGTATTTT.

This clonotype has a single count. The CDR3 protein is CASTRRYPGLAGSSYEQYF. The DNA of the CDR3 is TGTGCCAGCACCCGACGGTACCCGGGACTAGCGGGGAGCTCCTACGAGCAGTACTTC. The chain has TRBV6-2 or TRBV6-3 and TRBJ2-7; 13 bases are a match to TRBD2. The length of the CDR3 is 19 residues. V dropped 7 bases and J dropped 0; count of bases not matched to a gene: 15. Germline V gives CDR1 MNHEY, CDR2 SVGEGT.

The V gene is TRBV3-1, the J gene TRBJ1-4, with D hard to call. The CDR3 contains 13 residues. The V end lost 1 base, the J end lost 5 bases, and 5 bases lay between the germline ends. Per the germline V gene, CDR1 is LGHDT and CDR2 is YNNKEL (reference sequence). For the CDR3, the DNA is TGTGCCAGCAGCCAAGTAGGGAATGAAAAACTGTTTTTT. The encoded protein is CASSQVGNEKLFF.

This chain joins TRBV30 and TRBJ2-3; 7 bases fit TRBD1. V lost 3 bases, J lost 3 bases, and 6 bases stayed unmatched. Germline-derived CDR1 and CDR2 are GTSNPN and SVGIG (reference sequence). The CDR3 sequence is 14 residues long. In DNA, the CDR3 is TGTGCCTGGAGCCAGGGGGTGGTGACAGATACGCAGTATTTT. This sequence encodes CAWSQGVVTDTQYF.